This T cell receptor (beta chain) was captured in a study of T cell responses to AZD1222 COVID-19 vaccine. The table came from immunoSEQ multiplex PCR; TCRdb's copy has only in-frame clones and leaves some out. Of 90,000 to 100,000 clones in the sample, approximately 88% are singletons; the top ten hold less than 3.5%. Study-level points and caveats: The peak T cell response came first, and repertoires were sampled only after it.

J gave up 7 bases and V 2 bases, and 8 bases lay outside the gene matches. The CDR3 spans 15 residues. Germline V gene sequence: CDR1 MNHEY, CDR2 SMNVEV (reference sequence). Of note for this clone: Its antigen is unknown.

The chain couples TRBV27 to TRBJ2-1, with TRBD1 identical over 7 bases. This specimen was peripheral blood, taken on day 0 of AZD1222 vaccination. The sequence derives from an adult in good health. The CDR3 reads CASSLMPPTGNEQFF. The CDR3 nucleotides are TGTGCCAGCAGTTTAATGCCTCCGACAGGGAATGAGCAGTTCTTC.